What follows is one T cell receptor beta chain and its context. Germline loops: CDR1 SGDLS, CDR2 YYNGEE. The CDR3 runs 16 residues. After removal of 0 bases from V and 4 bases from J, the junction contained 0 bases not matched to a gene. This sample stems from a study of blood T cell repertoires in COVID-19. The protocol was immunoSEQ multiplex PCR, while the TCRdb copy is restricted to in-frame clones and leaves out a portion. The repertoire holds hundreds of thousands of clones, with roughly 86% as singletons. The sequenced sample was PBMCs or T cells enriched from blood (not recorded which). This chain connects TRBV9 to TRBJ2-1; 14 nucleotides match TRBD2. The source of this sequence is a woman aged 25 to 39 who had recovered from COVID-19. CDR3: CASSVGLAGGYNEQFF. For the CDR3, the DNA is TGTGCCAGCAGCGTAGGACTAGCGGGAGGGTACAATGAGCAGTTCTTC.